Presented here are 17 T cell receptor beta chains from one specimen sequenced in a study of cytomegalovirus exposure and HLA in healthy donors. The PCR used 60 Vbeta and 13 Jbeta primers. Assay: immunoSEQ multiplex PCR; the TCRdb copy retains only in-frame clones and omits some. The table lists about 100,000 clones, 75% of them singletons. The specimen sequenced was PBMCs. The receptors were sampled from a woman between 18 and 29 years old in good health and CMV-seropositive.

This rearrangement joins TRBV27 to TRBJ2-3; D unclear. Per the germline V gene, CDR1 is MNHEY and CDR2 is SMNVEV (reference sequence). V gave up 2 bases and J gave up 1 base, with 10 bases separating them. The CDR3 is 15 residues long. This chain's CDR3 is CASSLAAIGTDTQYF. The CDR3 nucleotides read TGTGCCAGCAGTTTAGCGGCTATAGGCACAGATACGCAGTATTTT.

About this clone itself: The sample carries other DNA sequences with the same CDR3. V usage is TRBV5-1 and J usage is TRBJ2-2, with 7 bases aligning to TRBD2. This CDR3 has 15 amino acids. The V gene end was trimmed by 0 bases and the J gene end by 3 bases; junction bases not matched to a gene: 2. Germline V gives CDR1 SGHRS, CDR2 YFSETQ. CDR3: CASSLVGGDTGELFF. CDR3 nucleotides: TGCGCCAGCAGCTTGGTGGGGGGGGACACCGGGGAGCTGTTTTTT.

The chain carries TRBV5-1 and TRBJ2-3; no definite D call. This CDR3 contains 17 residues. Trimming took off 0 bases at V and 1 base at J, with 15 bases between the two ends. CDR1 and CDR2 from the germline V gene are SGHRS and YFSETQ. CDR3 coding DNA: TGCGCCAGCAGCTTGGCCGAGGCCGGATGGGGCACAGATACGCAGTATTTT. It is translated as CASSLAEAGWGTDTQYF.

The V and J genes are TRBV7-9 and TRBJ1-2; D remains unclear. CDR1 is SEHNR, CDR2 FQNEAQ, per germline (reference sequence). The V end lost 4 bases, the J end lost 1 base, and 16 bases lay between the germline ends. The CDR3 is 16 residues long. Here the CDR3 DNA reads TGTGCCAGCAGCTATGGTGTCGCCGGGGTTAACTATGGCTACACCTTC. It yields the protein CASSYGVAGVNYGYTF.

This clone was found once. The chain is built from TRBV28 and TRBJ2-1; D uncertain. The V end lost 9 bases, the J end lost 0 bases, and 9 bases lay between the germline ends. Looked up from germline, CDR1 is MDHEN and CDR2 is SYDVKM. The CDR3 is 13 amino acids. Here the CDR3 reads CASLTDSYNEQFF. The CDR3 DNA follows: TGTGCCAGTCTCACAGACTCCTACAATGAGCAGTTCTTC.

The chain couples TRBV6-5 to TRBJ1-5, with D tentatively TRBD1 (6 bases). The germline CDR1 and CDR2 sequences are MNHEY and SVGAGI. V shed 8 bases and J shed 10 bases, with 15 bases lying between them. The CDR3 loop spans 12 amino acids. The CDR3 is CASRTVLGPQHF. Here the CDR3 DNA reads TGTGCCAGCCGGACAGTGCTGGGACCCCAGCATTTT.

The chain combines TRBV5-1 with TRBJ2-5, with a weak D call TRBD2 (7 bases). Trimming took 1 base from V and 1 from J, leaving 17 bases between them. CDR1 and CDR2 from the germline V gene are SGHRS and YFSETQ. The CDR3 contains 17 residues. The CDR3 DNA reads TGCGCCAGCAGCTTGACGGCTAGCGGAGGGGGCCAAGAGACCCAGTACTTC. As protein: CASSLTASGGGQETQYF. The entire variable domain, with the rest obtained from reference TRBV5-1 and TRBJ2-5, is as follows: KAGVTQTPRYLIKTRGQQVTLSCSPISGHRSVSWYQQTPGQGLQFLFEYFSETQRNKGNFPGRFSGRQFSNSRSEMNVSTLELGDSALYLCASSLTASGGGQETQYFGPGTRLLVL.

This chain connects TRBV6-4 to TRBJ2-7, with a weak D call TRBD1 (6 bases). This CDR3 comprises 14 residues. The germline V gene encodes CDR1 MRHNA and CDR2 SNTAGT. Trimming pared 6 bases from V and 4 bases from J, leaving 16 bases between. In DNA form, the CDR3 reads TGTGCCAGCAGCGCCAGGGGCAGTTGGTACGAGCAGTACTTC. It translates to CASSARGSWYEQYF.

The V gene is TRBV10-3, the J gene TRBJ1-1; maybe TRBD1 (5 bases). CDR1 and CDR2 from the germline V gene are ENHRY and SYGVKD. This CDR3 has 14 residues. V was trimmed by 3 bases and J by 6 bases, leaving 14 bases between them. The CDR3 sequence is CAISDWGGFAEAFF. The CDR3 DNA reads as TGTGCCATCAGTGATTGGGGGGGATTCGCTGAAGCTTTCTTT.

The V gene is TRBV28, the J gene TRBJ2-2, with 8 nucleotides matching TRBD2. V was clipped by 6 bases and J by 4 bases; unmatched bases: 4. Per the germline V gene, CDR1 is MDHEN and CDR2 is SYDVKM. The CDR3 runs 14 residues. The CDR3 DNA reads as TGTGCCAGCAGACCCGGACTAGCCACCGGGGAGCTGTTTTTT. It is translated as CASRPGLATGELFF.

The V call is TRBV11-2, the J call TRBJ2-2; D gene unclear. V was clipped by 5 bases and J by 6 bases, with 7 bases between them. The CDR3 runs to 12 residues. The germline gives CDR1 SGHAT, CDR2 FQNNGV. The CDR3 is CASSPLSGELFF. CDR3 DNA: TGTGCCAGCAGCCCCCTCTCCGGGGAGCTGTTTTTT. The entire variable domain, with the rest obtained from reference TRBV11-2 and TRBJ2-2, is as follows: EAGVAQSPRYKIIEKRQSVAFWCNPISGHATLYWYQQILGQGPKLLIQFQNNGVVDDSQLPKDRFSAERLKGVDSTLKIQPAKLEDSAVYLCASSPLSGELFFGEGSRLTVL.

The chain uses TRBV5-6 and TRBJ2-7; 10 bases line up with TRBD2. Looked up from germline, CDR1 is SGHDT and CDR2 is YYEEEE. The CDR3 loop spans 14 amino acids. V trimming: 4 bases; J trimming: 3 bases; junction bases outside the gene matches: 4. CDR3 amino acids: CASSGSGRGYEQYF. CDR3 bases: TGTGCCAGCAGCGGAAGCGGGAGGGGCTACGAGCAGTACTTC.

The rearrangement links TRBV7-6 to TRBJ1-5; TRBD1 matches at 8 bases. Germline values: CDR1 SGHVS, CDR2 FNYEAQ. Germline trimming cut 5 bases from V and 2 bases from J; bases unmatched to any gene: 11. The CDR3 sequence is 17 residues long. The DNA of the CDR3 is TGTGCCAGCAGCCCGGACAGGGATGTCCTTTGCAATCAGCCCCAGCATTTT. Amino acids: CASSPDRDVLCNQPQHF.

This sequence joins TRBV9 and TRBJ2-7; D is perhaps TRBD2 (6 bases). V lost 4 bases to trimming and J lost 6 bases, with 20 bases between them. Germline V gene data show CDR1 as SGDLS and CDR2 as YYNGEE. The CDR3 covers 15 residues. Here the CDR3 DNA reads TGTGCCAGCAGCCTCCGGGACTGGGATTCGGGCGAGCAGTACTTC. Translation: CASSLRDWDSGEQYF. The variable domain in full, completed from reference TRBV9 and TRBJ2-7, reads DSGVTQTPKHLITATGQRVTLRCSPRSGDLSVYWYQQSLDQGLQFLIQYYNGEERAKGNILERFSAQQFPDLHSELNLSSLELGDSALYFCASSLRDWDSGEQYFGPGTRLTVT.

The chain recombines TRBV6-5 with TRBJ1-5; no clear D. This CDR3 has 13 residues. Trimming pared 6 bases from V and 4 bases from J, leaving 10 bases between. Germline CDR1 MNHEY, CDR2 SVGAGI. The CDR3 DNA reads TGTGCCAGCAGATTTGGGAGTAATCAGCCCCAGCATTTT. Protein: CASRFGSNQPQHF.

The chain employs TRBV10-3 and TRBJ2-7, with 7 bases identical to TRBD1. The V gene end was trimmed by 9 bases and the J gene end by 2 bases; junction bases not matched to a gene: 4. Germline-derived CDR1 and CDR2 are ENHRY and SYGVKD. The CDR3 loop spans 12 amino acids. CDR3 amino acids: CAIQGITYEQYF. The CDR3 nucleotides are TGTGCCATACAGGGGATCACCTACGAGCAGTACTTC.

This clone was found a few times. DNA for the CDR3: TGTGCCAGCAGTCCGGGGGGAACCAATCAGCCCCAGCATTTT. Encoded protein: CASSPGGTNQPQHF. The V gene is TRBV28, the J gene TRBJ1-5, with D possibly being TRBD1 (5 bases). In germline, CDR1 is MDHEN, CDR2 SYDVKM. CDR3 size: 14 residues. Trimming shortened V by 5 bases and J by 3 bases, and 11 bases separated the two germline ends.